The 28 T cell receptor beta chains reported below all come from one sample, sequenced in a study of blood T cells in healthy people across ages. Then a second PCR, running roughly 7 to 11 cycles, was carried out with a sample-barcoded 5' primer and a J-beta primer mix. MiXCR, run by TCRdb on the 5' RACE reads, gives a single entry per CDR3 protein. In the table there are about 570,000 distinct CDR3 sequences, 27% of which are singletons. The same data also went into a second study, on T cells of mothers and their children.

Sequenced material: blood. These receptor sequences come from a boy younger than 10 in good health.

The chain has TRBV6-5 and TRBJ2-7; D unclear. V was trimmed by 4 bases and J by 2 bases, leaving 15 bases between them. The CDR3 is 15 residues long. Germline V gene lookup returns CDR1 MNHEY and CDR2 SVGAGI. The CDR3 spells CASSFTQSSPYEQYF. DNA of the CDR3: TGTGCCAGCAGTTTCACTCAATCCTCCCCCTACGAGCAGTACTTC.

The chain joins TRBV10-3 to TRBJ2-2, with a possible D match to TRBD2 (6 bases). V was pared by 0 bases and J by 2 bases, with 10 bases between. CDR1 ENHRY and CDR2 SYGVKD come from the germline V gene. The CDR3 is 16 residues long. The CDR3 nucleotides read TGTGCCATCAGTGAGTCTTGGGGGGACAACACCGGGGAGCTGTTTTTT. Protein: CAISESWGDNTGELFF.

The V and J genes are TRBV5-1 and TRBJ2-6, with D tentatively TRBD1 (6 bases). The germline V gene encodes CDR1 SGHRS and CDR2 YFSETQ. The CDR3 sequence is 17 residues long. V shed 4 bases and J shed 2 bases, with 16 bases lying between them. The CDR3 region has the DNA TGCGCCAGCAGCCTTTCACTGCAGGGGCCTGGGGCCAACGTCCTGACTTTC. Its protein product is CASSLSLQGPGANVLTF.

The CDR3 is CASSLTSGNSFWQYF. The CDR3 DNA is TGTGCCAGCAGTTTAACTAGCGGGAACTCTTTCTGGCAGTACTTC. The V and J genes are TRBV12-3 or TRBV12-4 and TRBJ2-7; 10 bases line up with TRBD2. V dropped 2 bases and J dropped 9; count of bases not matched to a gene: 10. The CDR3 sequence is 15 residues long.

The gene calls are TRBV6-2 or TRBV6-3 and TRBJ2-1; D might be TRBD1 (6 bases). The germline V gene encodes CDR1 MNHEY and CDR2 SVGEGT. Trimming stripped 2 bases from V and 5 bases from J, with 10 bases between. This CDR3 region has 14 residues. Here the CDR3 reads CASSYGTPNNEQFF. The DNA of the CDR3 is TGTGCCAGCAGTTACGGGACACCAAACAATGAGCAGTTCTTC.

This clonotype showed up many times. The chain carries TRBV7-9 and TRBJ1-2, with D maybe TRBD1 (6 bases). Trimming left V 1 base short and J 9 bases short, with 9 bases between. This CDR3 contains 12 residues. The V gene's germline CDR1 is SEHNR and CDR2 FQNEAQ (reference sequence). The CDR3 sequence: CASSLVQGRYTF. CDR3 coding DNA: TGTGCCAGCAGCTTAGTACAGGGTCGCTACACCTTC. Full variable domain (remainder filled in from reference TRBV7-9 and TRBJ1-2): DTGVSQNPRHKITKRGQNVTFRCDPISEHNRLYWYRQTLGQGPEFLTYFQNEAQLEKSRLLSDRFSAERPKGSFSTLEIQRTEQGDSAMYLCASSLVQGRYTFGSGTRLTVV.

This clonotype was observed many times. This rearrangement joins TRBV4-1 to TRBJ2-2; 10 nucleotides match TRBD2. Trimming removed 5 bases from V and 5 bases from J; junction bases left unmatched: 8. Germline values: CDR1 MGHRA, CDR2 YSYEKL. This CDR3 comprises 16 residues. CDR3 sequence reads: CASSGTGTSVTGELFF. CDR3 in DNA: TGCGCCAGCAGCGGAACCGGGACTAGCGTAACCGGGGAGCTGTTTTTT.

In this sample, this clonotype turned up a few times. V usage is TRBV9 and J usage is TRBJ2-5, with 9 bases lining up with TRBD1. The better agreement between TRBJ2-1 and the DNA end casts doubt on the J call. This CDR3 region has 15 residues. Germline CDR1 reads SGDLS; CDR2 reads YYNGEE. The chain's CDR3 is CASSVGGTGLSGQFF. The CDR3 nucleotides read TGTGCCAGCAGCGTAGGGGGGACAGGGCTCTCCGGGCAGTTCTTC.

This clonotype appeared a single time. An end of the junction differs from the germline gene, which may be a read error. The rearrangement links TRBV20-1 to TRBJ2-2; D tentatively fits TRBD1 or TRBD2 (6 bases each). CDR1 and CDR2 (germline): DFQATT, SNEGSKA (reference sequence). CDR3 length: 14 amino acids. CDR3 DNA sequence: TGCAGTGCTAGAGACGTGGGGGGCACCGGGGAGCTGCTTTTT. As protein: CSARDVGGTGELLF.

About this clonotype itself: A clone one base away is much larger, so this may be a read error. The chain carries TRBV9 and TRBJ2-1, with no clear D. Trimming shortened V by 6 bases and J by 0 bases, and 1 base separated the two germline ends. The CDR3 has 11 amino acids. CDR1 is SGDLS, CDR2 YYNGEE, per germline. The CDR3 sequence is CASTSYNEQFF. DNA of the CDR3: TGTGCCAGCACCTCCTACAATGAGCAGTTCTTC.

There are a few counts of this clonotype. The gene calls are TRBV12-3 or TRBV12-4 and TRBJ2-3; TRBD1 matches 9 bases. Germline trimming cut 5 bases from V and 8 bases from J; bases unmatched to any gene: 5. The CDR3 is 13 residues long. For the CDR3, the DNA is TGTGCCAGCAGTCCAAGGGACAGGGCTACGCAGTATTTT. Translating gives CASSPRDRATQYF.

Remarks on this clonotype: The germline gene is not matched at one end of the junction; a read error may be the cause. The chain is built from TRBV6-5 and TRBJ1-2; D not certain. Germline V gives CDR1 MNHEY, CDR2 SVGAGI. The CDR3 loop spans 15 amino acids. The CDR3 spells CAGSHGSLANYGYTF. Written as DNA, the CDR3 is TGTGCCGGCAGCCACGGCAGCCTTGCTAACTATGGCTACACCTTC.

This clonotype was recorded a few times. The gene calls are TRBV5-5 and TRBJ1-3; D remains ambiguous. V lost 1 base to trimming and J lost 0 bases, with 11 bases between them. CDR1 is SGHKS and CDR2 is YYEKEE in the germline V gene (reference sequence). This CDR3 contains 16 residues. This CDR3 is CASSLLETNSGNTIYF. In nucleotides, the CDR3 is TGTGCCAGCAGCTTGTTAGAGACGAACTCTGGAAACACCATATATTTT.

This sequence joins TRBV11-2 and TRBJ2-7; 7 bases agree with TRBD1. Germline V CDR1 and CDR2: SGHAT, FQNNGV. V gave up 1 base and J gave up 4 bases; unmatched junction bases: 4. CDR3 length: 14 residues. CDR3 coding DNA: TGTGCCAGCAGCTTAGGACCACAGGGGTACGAGCAGTACTTC. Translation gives CASSLGPQGYEQYF.

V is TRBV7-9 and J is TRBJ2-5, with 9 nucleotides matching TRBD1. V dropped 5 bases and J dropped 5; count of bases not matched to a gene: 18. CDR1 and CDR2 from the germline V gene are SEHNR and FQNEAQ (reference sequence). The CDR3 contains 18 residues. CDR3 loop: CASSRHLYWTGEGETQYF. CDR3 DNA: TGTGCCAGCAGCCGACACCTATATTGGACAGGGGAAGGGGAGACCCAGTACTTC. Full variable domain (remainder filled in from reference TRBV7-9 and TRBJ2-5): DTGVSQNPRHKITKRGQNVTFRCDPISEHNRLYWYRQTLGQGPEFLTYFQNEAQLEKSRLLSDRFSAERPKGSFSTLEIQRTEQGDSAMYLCASSRHLYWTGEGETQYFGPGTRLLVL.

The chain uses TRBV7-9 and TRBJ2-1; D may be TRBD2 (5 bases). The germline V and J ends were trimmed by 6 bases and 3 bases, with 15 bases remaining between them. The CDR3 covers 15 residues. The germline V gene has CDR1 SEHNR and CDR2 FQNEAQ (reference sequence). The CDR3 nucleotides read TGTGCCAGCAGTCCCACAGCGGCTCACTACAATGAGCAGTTCTTC. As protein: CASSPTAAHYNEQFF.

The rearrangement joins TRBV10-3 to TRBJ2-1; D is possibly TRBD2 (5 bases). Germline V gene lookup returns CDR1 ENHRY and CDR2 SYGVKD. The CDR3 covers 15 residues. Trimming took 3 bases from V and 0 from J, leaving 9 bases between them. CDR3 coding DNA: TGTGCCATCAGTGACCCGGGAAGCTCCTACAATGAGCAGTTCTTC. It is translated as CAISDPGSSYNEQFF.

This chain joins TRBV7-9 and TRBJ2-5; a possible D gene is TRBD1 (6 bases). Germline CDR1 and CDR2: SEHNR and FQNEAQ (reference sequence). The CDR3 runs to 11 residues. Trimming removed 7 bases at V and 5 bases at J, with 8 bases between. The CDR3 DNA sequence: TGTGCCAGCATCCAGGGGGAGACCCAGTACTTC. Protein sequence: CASIQGETQYF.

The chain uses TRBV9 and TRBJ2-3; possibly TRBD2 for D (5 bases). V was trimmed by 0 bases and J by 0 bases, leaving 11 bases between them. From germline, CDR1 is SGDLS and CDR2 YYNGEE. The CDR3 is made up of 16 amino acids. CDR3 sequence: CASSVGLAESTDTQYF. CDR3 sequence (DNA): TGTGCCAGCAGCGTAGGTCTAGCAGAGAGCACAGATACGCAGTATTTT.

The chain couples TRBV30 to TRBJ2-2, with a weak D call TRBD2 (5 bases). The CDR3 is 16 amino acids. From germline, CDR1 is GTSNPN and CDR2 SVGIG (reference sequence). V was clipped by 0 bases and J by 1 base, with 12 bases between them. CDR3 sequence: CAWSVLLVLNTGELFF. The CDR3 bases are TGTGCCTGGAGTGTACTACTAGTACTGAACACCGGGGAGCTGTTTTTT.

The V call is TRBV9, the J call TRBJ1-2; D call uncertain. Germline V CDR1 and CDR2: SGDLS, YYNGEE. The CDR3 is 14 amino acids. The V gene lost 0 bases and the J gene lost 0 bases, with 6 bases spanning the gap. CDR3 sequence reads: CASSVGSANYGYTF. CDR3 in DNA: TGTGCCAGCAGCGTAGGGTCAGCTAACTATGGCTACACCTTC.

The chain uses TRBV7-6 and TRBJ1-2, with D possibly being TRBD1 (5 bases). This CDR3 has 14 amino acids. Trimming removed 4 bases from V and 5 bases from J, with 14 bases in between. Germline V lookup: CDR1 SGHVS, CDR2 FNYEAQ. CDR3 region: CASSSLGPGYGYTF. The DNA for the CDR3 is TGTGCCAGCAGCTCCTTGGGGCCAGGATATGGCTACACCTTC.

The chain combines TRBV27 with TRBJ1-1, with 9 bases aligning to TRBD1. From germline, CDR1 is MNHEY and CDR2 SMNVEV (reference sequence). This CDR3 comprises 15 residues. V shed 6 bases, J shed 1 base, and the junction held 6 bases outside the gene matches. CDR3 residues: CASREDRGGNTEAFF. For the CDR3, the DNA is TGTGCCAGCAGAGAGGACAGGGGCGGGAACACTGAAGCTTTCTTT.

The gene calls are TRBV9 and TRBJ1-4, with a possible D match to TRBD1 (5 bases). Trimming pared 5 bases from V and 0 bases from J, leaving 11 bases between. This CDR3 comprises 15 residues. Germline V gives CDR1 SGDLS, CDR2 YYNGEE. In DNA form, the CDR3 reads TGTGCCAGCAGAACCGGGGACTCAACTAATGAAAAACTGTTTTTT. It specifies CASRTGDSTNEKLFF.

As DNA, the CDR3 is TGTGCCAGCAGTTTATGGTCTAGCGGGAGGCCCGGGGTAGAGACCCAGTACTTC. As protein: CASSLWSSGRPGVETQYF. The rearrangement links TRBV27 to TRBJ2-5; TRBD2 matches at 11 bases. The ends lost 1 base at V and 4 bases at J; junction bases unmatched: 11. The CDR3 runs to 18 residues. Germline V CDR1 and CDR2: MNHEY, SMNVEV (reference sequence).

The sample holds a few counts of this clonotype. The CDR3 region is CASSANRGQGVNSPLHF. The CDR3 DNA reads TGCGCCAGCAGCGCAAACCGCGGACAGGGGGTTAATTCACCCCTCCACTTT. J is TRBJ1-6 and V is TRBV5-1, with 10 bases lining up with TRBD1. Per the germline V gene, CDR1 is SGHRS and CDR2 is YFSETQ. The CDR3 length is 17 residues. The junction had 10 bases not matched to a gene; V was cut back by 4 bases and J by 6 bases.

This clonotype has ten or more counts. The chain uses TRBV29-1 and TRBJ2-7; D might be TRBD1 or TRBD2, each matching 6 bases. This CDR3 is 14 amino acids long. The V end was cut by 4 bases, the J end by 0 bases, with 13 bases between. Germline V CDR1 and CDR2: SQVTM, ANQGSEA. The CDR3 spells CSVGGGRSSYEQYF. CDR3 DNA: TGCAGCGTTGGAGGGGGGAGGAGCTCCTACGAGCAGTACTTC.

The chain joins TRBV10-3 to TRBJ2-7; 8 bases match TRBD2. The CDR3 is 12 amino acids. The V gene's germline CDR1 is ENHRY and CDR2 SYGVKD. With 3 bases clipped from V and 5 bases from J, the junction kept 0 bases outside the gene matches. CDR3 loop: CAISELADEQYF. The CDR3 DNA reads TGTGCCATCAGTGAACTAGCGGACGAGCAGTACTTC.